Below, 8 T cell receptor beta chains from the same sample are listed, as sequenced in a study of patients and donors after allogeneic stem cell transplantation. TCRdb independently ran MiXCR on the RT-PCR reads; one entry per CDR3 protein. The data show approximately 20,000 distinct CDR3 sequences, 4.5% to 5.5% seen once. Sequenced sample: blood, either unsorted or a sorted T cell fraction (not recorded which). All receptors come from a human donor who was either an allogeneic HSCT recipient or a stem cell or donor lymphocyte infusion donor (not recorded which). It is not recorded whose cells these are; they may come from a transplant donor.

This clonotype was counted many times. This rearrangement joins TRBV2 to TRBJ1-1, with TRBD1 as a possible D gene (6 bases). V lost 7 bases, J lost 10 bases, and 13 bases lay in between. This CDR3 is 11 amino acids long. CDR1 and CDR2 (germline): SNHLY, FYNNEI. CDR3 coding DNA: TGTGCCAGCACCCCCCAAGGGGGAGCTTTCTTT. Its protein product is CASTPQGGAFF.

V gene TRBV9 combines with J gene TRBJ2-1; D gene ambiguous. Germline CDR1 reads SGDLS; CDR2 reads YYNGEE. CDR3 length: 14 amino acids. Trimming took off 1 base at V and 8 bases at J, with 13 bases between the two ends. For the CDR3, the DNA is TGTGCCAGCAGCGTATCCCCCCGGGCGGATGAGCAGTTCTTC. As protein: CASSVSPRADEQFF. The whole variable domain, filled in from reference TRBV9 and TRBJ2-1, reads DSGVTQTPKHLITATGQRVTLRCSPRSGDLSVYWYQQSLDQGLQFLIQYYNGEERAKGNILERFSAQQFPDLHSELNLSSLELGDSALYFCASSVSPRADEQFFGPGTRLTVL.

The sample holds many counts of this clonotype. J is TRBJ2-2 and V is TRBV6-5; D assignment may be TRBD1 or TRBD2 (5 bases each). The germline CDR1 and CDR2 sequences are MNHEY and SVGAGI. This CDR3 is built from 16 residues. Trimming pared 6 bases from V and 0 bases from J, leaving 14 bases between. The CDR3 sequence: CASSYIGAPNTGELFF. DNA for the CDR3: TGTGCCAGCAGCTACATCGGGGCCCCGAACACCGGGGAGCTGTTTTTT.

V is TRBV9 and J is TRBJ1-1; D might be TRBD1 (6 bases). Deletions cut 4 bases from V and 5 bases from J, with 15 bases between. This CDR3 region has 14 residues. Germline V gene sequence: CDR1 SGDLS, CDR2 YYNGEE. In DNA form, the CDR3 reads TGTGCCAGCAGCCCCGCCGGGACAAGAACTGAAGCTTTCTTT. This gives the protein CASSPAGTRTEAFF.

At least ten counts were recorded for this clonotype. CDR3 DNA: TGCAGTGCTAGAGATACCCTACCGGGTACGCAGTATTTT. Its protein is CSARDTLPGTQYF. V is TRBV20-1 and J is TRBJ2-3; unclear D gene. The CDR3 extends over 13 amino acids. Between the trimmed V and J ends, which lost 0 bases and 8 bases, there was a span of 12 bases. The germline V gene encodes CDR1 DFQATT and CDR2 SNEGSKA (reference sequence).

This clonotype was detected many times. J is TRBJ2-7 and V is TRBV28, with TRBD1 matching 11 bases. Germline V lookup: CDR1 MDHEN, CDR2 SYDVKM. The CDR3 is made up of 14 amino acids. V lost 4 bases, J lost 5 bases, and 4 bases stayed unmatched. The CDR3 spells CASSSPGQGDEQYF. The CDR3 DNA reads TGTGCCAGCAGTTCCCCGGGACAGGGGGACGAGCAGTACTTC. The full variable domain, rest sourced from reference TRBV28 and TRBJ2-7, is DVKVTQSSRYLVKRTGEKVFLECVQDMDHENMFWYRQDPGLGLRLIYFSYDVKMKEKGDIPEGYSVSREKKERFSLILESASTNQTSMYLCASSSPGQGDEQYFGPGTRLTVT.

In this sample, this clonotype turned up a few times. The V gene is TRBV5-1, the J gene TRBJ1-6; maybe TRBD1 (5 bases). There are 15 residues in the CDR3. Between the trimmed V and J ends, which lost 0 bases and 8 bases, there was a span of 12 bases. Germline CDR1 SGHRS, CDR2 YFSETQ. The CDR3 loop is CASSLVGGWDSPLHF. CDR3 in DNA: TGCGCCAGCAGCTTGGTTGGGGGTTGGGATTCACCCCTCCACTTT. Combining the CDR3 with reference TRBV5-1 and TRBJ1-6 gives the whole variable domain KAGVTQTPRYLIKTRGQQVTLSCSPISGHRSVSWYQQTPGQGLQFLFEYFSETQRNKGNFPGRFSGRQFSNSRSEMNVSTLELGDSALYLCASSLVGGWDSPLHFGNGTRLTVT.

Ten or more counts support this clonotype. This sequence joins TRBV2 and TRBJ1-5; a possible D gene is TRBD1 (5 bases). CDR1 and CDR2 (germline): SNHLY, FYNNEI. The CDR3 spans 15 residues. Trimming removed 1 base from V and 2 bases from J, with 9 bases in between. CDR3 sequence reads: CASSEGTYGNQPQHF. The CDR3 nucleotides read TGTGCCAGCAGTGAAGGGACATACGGCAATCAGCCCCAGCATTTT.